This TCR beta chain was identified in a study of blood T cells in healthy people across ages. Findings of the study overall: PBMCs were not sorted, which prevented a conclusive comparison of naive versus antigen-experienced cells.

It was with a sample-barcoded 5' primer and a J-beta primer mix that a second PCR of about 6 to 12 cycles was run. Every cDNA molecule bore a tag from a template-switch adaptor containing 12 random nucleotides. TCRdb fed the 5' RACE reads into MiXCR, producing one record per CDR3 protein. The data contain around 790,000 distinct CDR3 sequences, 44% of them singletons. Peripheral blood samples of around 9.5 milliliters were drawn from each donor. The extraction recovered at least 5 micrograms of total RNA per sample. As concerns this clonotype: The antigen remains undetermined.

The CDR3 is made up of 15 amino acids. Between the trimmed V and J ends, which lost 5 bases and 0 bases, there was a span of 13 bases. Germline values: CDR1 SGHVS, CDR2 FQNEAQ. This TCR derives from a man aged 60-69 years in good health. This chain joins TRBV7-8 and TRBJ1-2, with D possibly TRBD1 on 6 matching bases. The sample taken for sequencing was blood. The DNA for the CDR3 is TGTGCCAGCAGCCGCAACAGGGATTCTAACTATGGCTACACCTTC. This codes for CASSRNRDSNYGYTF.